The present TCR beta chain was sequenced within a study of CD4 T cells in relation to SARS-CoV-2 and coronaviruses. Study in general: Convalescent donors were aged about 21 to 75, with median approximately 39 years.

Here immunoSEQ multiplex PCR was the method, and the copy in TCRdb shows in-frame clones only, minus some. This table has about 36,000 clones, over 75% appearing once. V shed 5 bases and J 3 bases; nucleotides not matched to a gene: 4. The CDR3 runs 13 residues. Germline V gene data show CDR1 as SGHVS and CDR2 as FQNEAQ. CD4 enrichment then naive enrichment separated naive from memory CD4+ cells. Sorted naive or memory CD4+ cells met CEF peptides for under eleven days. The table lists this clone with a few counts. Its antigen is undetermined. The specimen was memory CD4+ T cells from PBMCs, cultured in vitro. This TCR came from an adult with COVID-19. The chain combines TRBV7-8 with TRBJ2-7; 7 bases agree with TRBD1. The CDR3 DNA is TGTGCCAGCAGCACCGGGACAGACTACGAGCAGTACTTC. Residues: CASSTGTDYEQYF.